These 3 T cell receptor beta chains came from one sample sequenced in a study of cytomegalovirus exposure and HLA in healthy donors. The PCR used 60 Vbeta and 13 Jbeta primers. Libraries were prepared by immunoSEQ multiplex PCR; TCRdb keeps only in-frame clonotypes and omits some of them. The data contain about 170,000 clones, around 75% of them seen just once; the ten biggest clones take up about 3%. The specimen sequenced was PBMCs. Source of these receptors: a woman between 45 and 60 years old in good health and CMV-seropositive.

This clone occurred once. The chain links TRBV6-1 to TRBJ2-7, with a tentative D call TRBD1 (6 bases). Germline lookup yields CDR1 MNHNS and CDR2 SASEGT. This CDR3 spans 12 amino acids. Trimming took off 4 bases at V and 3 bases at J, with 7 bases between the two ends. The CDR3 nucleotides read TGTGCCAGCAGTGTACAGGGCTACGAGCAGTACTTC. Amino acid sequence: CASSVQGYEQYF.

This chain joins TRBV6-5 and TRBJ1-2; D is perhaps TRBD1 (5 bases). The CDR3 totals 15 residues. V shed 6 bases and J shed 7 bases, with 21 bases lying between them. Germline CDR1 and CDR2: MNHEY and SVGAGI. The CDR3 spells CASRMGRVGQGGYTF. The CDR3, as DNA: TGTGCCAGCAGGATGGGGAGGGTGGGCCAGGGTGGCTACACCTTC.

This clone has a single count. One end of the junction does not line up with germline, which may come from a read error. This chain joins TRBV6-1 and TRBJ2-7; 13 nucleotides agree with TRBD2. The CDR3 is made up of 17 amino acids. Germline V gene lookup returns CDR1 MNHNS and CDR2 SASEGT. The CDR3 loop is CASSEATSGGPSHEQYF. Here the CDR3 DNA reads TGTGCCAGCAGTGAAGCGACTAGCGGGGGGCCCTCCCACGAGCAGTACTTC.